These 9 T cell receptor beta chains share one sample of origin, sequenced in a study of T cells expressing NK-cell markers. TCRdb derives one entry per CDR3 protein from the 5' RACE reads, leaving out DNA. This listing includes roughly 430,000 distinct CDR3 sequences. The sequencing sample was made of blood T cells: a sorted CD56 or NKG2C T cell subset, CD4+ or CD8+ T cells, or bulk PBMC T cells (not recorded which). All receptors come from a woman aged 18-70 years in good health.

The genes are TRBV20-1 and TRBJ2-7; TCRdb's assignment of TRBD1 cannot be checked, as there is no DNA. Germline V gene lookup returns CDR1 DFQATT and CDR2 SNEGSKA (reference sequence). This CDR3 comprises 15 residues. The CDR3 sequence: CSARQTGDVLYEQYF.

This sequence joins TRBV14 and TRBJ1-1. In germline, CDR1 is SGHDN, CDR2 FVKESK. This CDR3 has 14 residues. CDR3: CASSQLTGITEAFF.

The rearrangement joins TRBV10-3 to TRBJ1-1; the D call of TRBD1 rests on TCRdb alone, since no DNA is present to check it. Germline CDR1 reads ENHRY; CDR2 reads SYGVKD. The CDR3 extends over 17 amino acids. CDR3 region: CAISESLGGEANTEAFF.

The chain employs TRBV29-1 and TRBJ2-3; TCRdb picks TRBD2, but there is no DNA to check that call. The germline V gene encodes CDR1 SQVTM and CDR2 ANQGSEA. The CDR3 length is 14 residues. CDR3 protein: CSGTSFGLTDTQYF.

The chain combines TRBV4-2 with TRBJ2-1; without DNA, the TCRdb call of TRBD2 cannot be checked. The CDR3 contains 16 residues. Germline assignment: CDR1 LGHNA and CDR2 YNFKEQ. The CDR3: CASSHLLAGGWNEQFF.

The CDR3 protein is CASSQVLTSGGPNEQFF. This chain connects TRBV14 to TRBJ2-1; the TRBD2 assignment by TCRdb is unverifiable without DNA. CDR3 size: 17 residues. Germline lookup yields CDR1 SGHDN and CDR2 FVKESK.

Here the CDR3 reads CASSPRGVSSYNEQFF. V and J are TRBV12-3 or TRBV12-4 and TRBJ2-1; TCRdb picks TRBD2, but there is no DNA to check that call. The CDR3 extends over 16 amino acids.

The chain carries TRBV28 and TRBJ2-5. Germline assignment: CDR1 MDHEN and CDR2 SYDVKM. This CDR3 spans 13 amino acids. The CDR3 spells CASSGSTQETQYF.

V usage is TRBV12-3 or TRBV12-4 and J usage is TRBJ2-3; lacking DNA, the TRBD2 call made by TCRdb goes unchecked. The CDR3 is 14 amino acids. The CDR3 sequence: CASRQAGRTDTQYF.